These 26 T cell receptor beta chains share one sample of origin, sequenced in a study of T cells in localized non-small cell lung cancer. Produced via immunoSEQ multiplex PCR; TCRdb's table is partial and in-frame only. The table has around 3,000 clones, roughly 31% seen once. The sample consisted of lung tumor tissue, taken before any cancer treatment. The receptors were sampled from a woman aged 40-70 years with stage I squamous cell lung carcinoma.

This sequence joins TRBV27 and TRBJ2-2; D may match TRBD1 or TRBD2 (5 bases each). Germline V lookup: CDR1 MNHEY, CDR2 SMNVEV (reference sequence). V lost 4 bases, J lost 4 bases, and 16 bases lay in between. The CDR3 totals 16 residues. Written as DNA, the CDR3 is TGTGCCAGCAGTTCACCCCGGGGCAGGACCACCGGGGAGCTGTTTTTT. Protein: CASSSPRGRTTGELFF.

The chain uses TRBV2 and TRBJ2-7; 11 bases line up with TRBD2. The length of the CDR3 is 15 residues. Unmatched junction bases numbered 4, after V lost 6 bases and J lost 0 bases. Germline V CDR1 and CDR2: SNHLY, FYNNEI. The CDR3 DNA follows: TGTGCCAGCAGGATAGCGGGAGGGAGCTCCTACGAGCAGTACTTC. Encoded protein: CASRIAGGSSYEQYF.

The rearrangement uses TRBV30 and TRBJ1-4; the D is unclear. Trimming pared 8 bases from V and 4 bases from J, leaving 23 bases between. Germline-derived CDR1 and CDR2 are GTSNPN and SVGIG (reference sequence). The CDR3 runs 16 residues. The CDR3 here is CAGLNSHGKVNEKLFF. In nucleotides, the CDR3 is TGTGCCGGGCTTAATTCTCACGGGAAGGTTAATGAAAAACTGTTTTTT.

This chain uses TRBV18 with TRBJ1-2; 7 nucleotides agree with TRBD1. J was trimmed by 4 bases and V by 6 bases; bases with no gene match: 8. The CDR3 length is 14 residues. Germline CDR1 KGHSH, CDR2 LQKENI. DNA of the CDR3: TGTGCCAGCTCGTCCGCCGGGACAGCCTATGGCTACACCTTC. Translating gives CASSSAGTAYGYTF.

This clone turned up a few times. V is TRBV11-3 and J is TRBJ1-2, with a tentative D call TRBD1 (5 bases). Germline loops: CDR1 SGHNT, CDR2 YENEEA. This CDR3 has 15 amino acids. The V end was cut by 2 bases, the J end by 7 bases, with 17 bases between. CDR3 amino acids: CASSLQTGPWSGYTF. The DNA of the CDR3 is TGTGCCAGCAGCTTACAAACGGGACCTTGGAGTGGCTACACCTTC. Combining the CDR3 with reference TRBV11-3 and TRBJ1-2 gives the whole variable domain EAGVVQSPRYKIIEKKQPVAFWCNPISGHNTLYWYLQNLGQGPELLIRYENEEAVDDSQLPKDRFSAERLKGVDSTLKIQPAELGDSAVYLCASSLQTGPWSGYTFGSGTRLTVV.

Only a few counts were recorded for this clone. V is TRBV30 and J is TRBJ2-7; tentatively, D is TRBD2 (5 bases). The CDR3 is 11 amino acids. Looked up from germline, CDR1 is GTSNPN and CDR2 is SVGIG (reference sequence). The germline V and J ends were trimmed by 5 bases and 0 bases, with 5 bases remaining between them. In nucleotides, the CDR3 is TGTGCCTGGGGACTCTCCTACGAGCAGTACTTC. Its translation is CAWGLSYEQYF.

Only a few counts were recorded for this clone. The rearrangement joins TRBV15 to TRBJ1-4; D is unclear. Trimming removed 0 bases from V and 8 bases from J, with 13 bases in between. The CDR3 has 15 amino acids. Germline assignment: CDR1 LNHNV and CDR2 YYDKDF (reference sequence). The CDR3 here is CATSRELGREEKLFF. The CDR3, as DNA: TGTGCCACCAGCAGAGAATTGGGCCGGGAAGAAAAACTGTTTTTT.

This chain joins TRBV18 and TRBJ1-2; D gene uncertain. CDR1 is KGHSH, CDR2 LQKENI, per germline. V shed 0 bases and J shed 4 bases, with 9 bases lying between them. CDR3 length: 14 amino acids. The CDR3 DNA sequence: TGTGCCAGCTCACCACCAGACGTTCCCTATGGCTACACCTTC. Translation gives CASSPPDVPYGYTF. The variable domain in full, with the rest retrieved from reference TRBV18 and TRBJ1-2, is NAGVMQNPRHLVRRRGQEARLRCSPMKGHSHVYWYRQLPEEGLKFMVYLQKENIIDESGMPKERFSAEFPKEGPSILRIQQVVRGDSAAYFCASSPPDVPYGYTFGSGTRLTVV.

This chain links TRBV5-1 with TRBJ2-1; a possible D gene is TRBD2 (5 bases). The germline V gene has CDR1 SGHRS and CDR2 YFSETQ. V was trimmed by 0 bases and J by 12 bases, leaving 16 bases between them. The CDR3 has 14 amino acids. In DNA, the CDR3 is TGCGCCAGCAGCTTGGAATCGGGGAATGGGAGGCAGTTCTTC. Translation gives CASSLESGNGRQFF.

This clone turned up a few times. The CDR3 nucleotides are TGTGCCAGCAGTTTCTCTGGGCGGGGTGAGACCCAGTACTTC. This codes for CASSFSGRGETQYF. The chain recombines TRBV28 with TRBJ2-5; maybe TRBD2 (6 bases). The CDR3 loop spans 14 amino acids. Trimming stripped 3 bases from V and 5 bases from J, with 13 bases between. Looked up from germline, CDR1 is MDHEN and CDR2 is SYDVKM.

Written as DNA, the CDR3 is TGTGCCAGCAATAGCCCTCGGAGGGGGTCCGGGGAGCTGTTTTTT. This encodes CASNSPRRGSGELFF. The chain is built from TRBV6-8 and TRBJ2-2, with D possibly being TRBD1 or TRBD2 (6 bases each). Germline V CDR1 and CDR2: MNHGY, SAAAGT. Deletions cut 7 bases from V and 6 bases from J, with 18 bases between. The CDR3 sequence is 15 residues long.

The V gene is TRBV19, the J gene TRBJ2-1; D perhaps matches TRBD1 (6 bases). The germline V gene encodes CDR1 LNHDA and CDR2 SQIVND (reference sequence). Trimming removed 7 bases from V and 6 bases from J, with 19 bases in between. This CDR3 has 15 amino acids. The CDR3 coding sequence is TGTGCCAGTACCGACGGTGGGGCAGGGGCCAATGAGCAGTTCTTC. This translates into CASTDGGAGANEQFF.

A few counts support this clone. V is TRBV28 and J is TRBJ1-2; unclear D gene. The CDR3 has 14 amino acids. From germline, CDR1 is MDHEN and CDR2 SYDVKM. Trimming pared 3 bases from V and 6 bases from J, leaving 14 bases between. DNA of the CDR3: TGTGCCAGCAGTTTGAGGACGGAAGTGAATGGCTACACCTTC. It translates to CASSLRTEVNGYTF.

This clone occurred a few times. V usage is TRBV6-8 and J usage is TRBJ1-1; the D gene is possibly TRBD1 (5 bases). The CDR3 loop spans 13 amino acids. CDR1 and CDR2 from the germline V gene are MNHGY and SAAAGT. The V gene lost 4 bases and the J gene lost 6 bases, with 12 bases spanning the gap. CDR3 nucleotides: TGTGCCAGCAGTTCCCAACCGGGGGCTGAAGCTTTCTTT. Its protein is CASSSQPGAEAFF.

In this sample, this clone turned up a few times. This chain joins TRBV9 and TRBJ1-3; D gene uncertain. Germline-derived CDR1 and CDR2 are SGDLS and YYNGEE. CDR3 size: 16 residues. V lost 5 bases, J lost 0 bases, and 15 bases lay in between. The CDR3 is CASSLAVLGSGNTIYF. CDR3 bases: TGTGCCAGCAGTTTAGCGGTTCTCGGCTCTGGAAACACCATATATTTT.

V and J are TRBV5-1 and TRBJ1-1, with TRBD1 matching over 8 bases. Germline V CDR1 and CDR2: SGHRS, YFSETQ. This CDR3 comprises 15 residues. J gave up 1 base and V 3 bases, and 5 bases lay outside the gene matches. The CDR3 nucleotides read TGCGCCAGCAGCTCGCGGACAGGGACGAACACTGAAGCTTTCTTT. Its protein product is CASSSRTGTNTEAFF.

The chain's CDR3 is CASSLGGGYTEAFF. As DNA, the CDR3 is TGTGCCAGCAGCCTTGGAGGGGGCTACACTGAAGCTTTCTTT. The V gene is TRBV14, the J gene TRBJ1-1; the match to TRBD1 covers 7 bases. Unmatched junction bases numbered 5, after V lost 4 bases and J lost 3 bases. CDR1 SGHDN and CDR2 FVKESK come from the germline V gene. There are 14 residues in the CDR3.

This clone was found a few times. The V and J genes are TRBV4-1 and TRBJ1-3, with no clear D. The ends were cut back, 0 bases at V and 2 bases at J, with 8 bases in the middle. This CDR3 contains 15 residues. CDR1 MGHRA and CDR2 YSYEKL come from the germline V gene. CDR3 protein: CASSQDREPGNTIYF. CDR3 DNA: TGCGCCAGCAGCCAAGATCGAGAGCCTGGAAACACCATATATTTT.

This chain connects TRBV18 to TRBJ2-7, with D perhaps given as TRBD1 or TRBD2 (6 bases each). Germline lookup yields CDR1 KGHSH and CDR2 LQKENI. The CDR3 sequence is 15 residues long. Trimming took off 4 bases at V and 3 bases at J, with 16 bases between the two ends. The CDR3 sequence: CASSLGGVEGYEQYF. As DNA, the CDR3 is TGTGCCAGCTCACTTGGGGGCGTGGAGGGCTACGAGCAGTACTTC.

The genes are TRBV4-1 and TRBJ2-3; 10 bases map to TRBD2. The V and J ends lost 6 bases and 3 bases, in that order; junction bases with no gene match: 6. Germline lookup yields CDR1 MGHRA and CDR2 YSYEKL. This CDR3 spans 15 amino acids. CDR3 in amino acids: CASRGVAGGTDTQYF. The CDR3 bases are TGCGCCAGCAGGGGAGTAGCGGGGGGTACAGATACGCAGTATTTT.

In its sample, this clone was seen a few times. The chain carries TRBV13 and TRBJ2-7; TRBD2 matches at 8 bases. J was trimmed by 4 bases and V by 1 base; bases with no gene match: 9. This CDR3 spans 16 amino acids. The V gene's germline CDR1 is PRHDT and CDR2 FYEKMQ (reference sequence). CDR3 amino acids: CASSLEVVGGAYEQYF. CDR3 sequence (DNA): TGTGCCAGCAGCTTAGAGGTGGTCGGGGGGGCTTACGAGCAGTACTTC.

The chain joins TRBV11-3 to TRBJ1-2; 7 positions match TRBD1. The CDR3 length is 15 residues. Per the germline V gene, CDR1 is SGHNT and CDR2 is YENEEA. With 1 base clipped from V and 4 bases from J, the junction kept 6 bases outside the gene matches. The CDR3 is CASSLGPGGSYGYTF. Here the CDR3 DNA reads TGTGCCAGCAGCTTAGGGCCAGGGGGGAGCTATGGCTACACCTTC.

The rearrangement links TRBV15 to TRBJ2-3, with D possibly TRBD1 on 6 matching bases. CDR1 is LNHNV, CDR2 YYDKDF, per germline (reference sequence). Trimming shortened V by 2 bases and J by 4 bases, and 13 bases separated the two germline ends. CDR3 length: 15 amino acids. The CDR3 region has the DNA TGTGCCACCAGCAGAACGACAGGTGGCTCAGATACGCAGTATTTT. This sequence encodes CATSRTTGGSDTQYF. Variable domain in full (rest from reference TRBV15 and TRBJ2-3): DAMVIQNPRYQVTQFGKPVTLSCSQTLNHNVMYWYQQKSSQAPKLLFHYYDKDFNNEADTPDNFQSRRPNTSFCFLDIRSPGLGDTAMYLCATSRTTGGSDTQYFGPGTRLTVL.

The rearrangement uses TRBV28 and TRBJ1-5, with D possibly TRBD1 on 6 matching bases. The V gene lost 2 bases and the J gene lost 2 bases, with 16 bases spanning the gap. From germline, CDR1 is MDHEN and CDR2 SYDVKM. The CDR3 has 17 residues. This CDR3 reads CASSLNRGWVGNQPQHF. In nucleotides, the CDR3 is TGTGCCAGCAGTTTAAATAGGGGGTGGGTAGGCAATCAGCCCCAGCATTTT.

The chain joins TRBV6-8 to TRBJ1-1; D call uncertain. The V gene's germline CDR1 is MNHGY and CDR2 SAAAGT. The V gene lost 7 bases and the J gene lost 4 bases, with 16 bases spanning the gap. This CDR3 has 14 residues. This chain's CDR3 is CASTWGTPGTEAFF. In DNA, the CDR3 is TGTGCCAGCACTTGGGGAACCCCGGGCACTGAAGCTTTCTTT.

This clone has only a few counts. This chain uses TRBV28 with TRBJ1-1, with 7 positions matching TRBD1. This CDR3 spans 15 amino acids. The V and J ends lost 5 bases and 1 base, in that order; junction bases with no gene match: 7. Germline V gene lookup returns CDR1 MDHEN and CDR2 SYDVKM. The CDR3 region has the DNA TGTGCCAGCAGTATAAGGGGACAGCCGAACACTGAAGCTTTCTTT. Residues: CASSIRGQPNTEAFF.